The next 3 T cell receptor beta chains were all read from a single sample in a study of OX40 agonist ivuxolimab in advanced cancers. The assay was immunoSEQ multiplex PCR, and TCRdb's table has in-frame clones only and misses some. This table has roughly 46,000 clones, roughly 90% appearing once. Sample: CD4+ or CD8+ T cells sorted from blood, taken in a trial of the OX40 agonist ivuxolimab. These receptors were taken from an adult with an advanced solid tumor such as melanoma, head and neck, liver or kidney cancer.

This chain links TRBV11-2 with TRBJ1-4; unclear D gene. The V and J ends lost 1 base and 8 bases respectively, with 5 bases between them. Germline V gene sequence: CDR1 SGHAT, CDR2 FQNNGV. The CDR3 runs 12 residues. CDR3 in DNA: TGTGCCAGCAGCTTAGGTGGCGAAAAACTGTTTTTT. This codes for CASSLGGEKLFF. The full variable domain, completed using reference TRBV11-2 and TRBJ1-4, is EAGVAQSPRYKIIEKRQSVAFWCNPISGHATLYWYQQILGQGPKLLIQFQNNGVVDDSQLPKDRFSAERLKGVDSTLKIQPAKLEDSAVYLCASSLGGEKLFFGSGTQLSVL.

This chain joins TRBV27 and TRBJ1-1; D uncertain. CDR1 is MNHEY and CDR2 is SMNVEV in the germline V gene (reference sequence). This CDR3 comprises 13 residues. V was trimmed by 10 bases and J by 4 bases, leaving 16 bases between them. CDR3 sequence: CATRMAAATEAFF. CDR3 DNA: TGTGCCACAAGAATGGCAGCAGCCACTGAAGCTTTCTTT.

The rearrangement links TRBV7-9 to TRBJ2-2; 8 bases match TRBD2. The germline CDR1 and CDR2 sequences are SEHNR and FQNEAQ (reference sequence). V trimming: 8 bases; J trimming: 0 bases; junction bases outside the gene matches: 5. This CDR3 comprises 15 residues. The CDR3 is CASRRGGPNTGELFF. The DNA of the CDR3 is TGTGCCAGCCGCCGGGGGGGCCCGAACACCGGGGAGCTGTTTTTT.